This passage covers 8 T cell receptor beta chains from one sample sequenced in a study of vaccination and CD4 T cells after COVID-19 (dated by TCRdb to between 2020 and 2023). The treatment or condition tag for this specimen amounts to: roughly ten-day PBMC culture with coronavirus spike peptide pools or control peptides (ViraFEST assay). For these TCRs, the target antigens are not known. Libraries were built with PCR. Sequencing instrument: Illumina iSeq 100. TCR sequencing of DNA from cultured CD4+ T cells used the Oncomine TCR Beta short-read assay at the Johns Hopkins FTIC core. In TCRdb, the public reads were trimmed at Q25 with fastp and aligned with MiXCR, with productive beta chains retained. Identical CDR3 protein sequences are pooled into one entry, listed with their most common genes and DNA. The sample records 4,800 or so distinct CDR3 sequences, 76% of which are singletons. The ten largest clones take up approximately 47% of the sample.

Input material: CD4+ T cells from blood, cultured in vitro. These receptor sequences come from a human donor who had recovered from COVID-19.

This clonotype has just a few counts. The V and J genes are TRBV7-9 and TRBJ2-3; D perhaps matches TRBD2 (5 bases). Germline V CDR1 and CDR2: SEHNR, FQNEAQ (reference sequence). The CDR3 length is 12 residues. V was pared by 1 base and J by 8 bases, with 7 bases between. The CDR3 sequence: CASSLDGVTQYF. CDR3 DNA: TGTGCCAGCAGCTTAGACGGGGTTACGCAGTATTTT.

The CDR3 DNA sequence: TGTGCCAGCAGCAAAGGACGCAACAGGGAGTTAGAGACCCAGTACTTC. This gives the protein CASSKGRNRELETQYF. The chain recombines TRBV21-1 with TRBJ2-5; TRBD1 reflects the table's D call only, with no check against the DNA. TRBV21-1 is an annotated pseudogene. The CDR3 covers 16 residues.

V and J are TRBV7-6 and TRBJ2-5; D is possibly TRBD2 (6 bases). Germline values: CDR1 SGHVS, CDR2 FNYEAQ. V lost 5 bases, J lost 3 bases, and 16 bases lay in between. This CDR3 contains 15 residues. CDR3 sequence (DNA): TGTGCCAGCAGCGGGACTCTAGCGCGTGAAGAGACCCAGTACTTC. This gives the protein CASSGTLAREETQYF.

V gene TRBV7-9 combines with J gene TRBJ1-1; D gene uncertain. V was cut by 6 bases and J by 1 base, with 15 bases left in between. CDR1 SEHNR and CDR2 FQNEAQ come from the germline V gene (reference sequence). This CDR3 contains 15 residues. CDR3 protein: CASRPAGAENTEAFF. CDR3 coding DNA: TGTGCCAGCAGACCAGCCGGCGCGGAGAACACTGAAGCTTTCTTT. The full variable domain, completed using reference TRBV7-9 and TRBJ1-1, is DTGVSQNPRHKITKRGQNVTFRCDPISEHNRLYWYRQTLGQGPEFLTYFQNEAQLEKSRLLSDRFSAERPKGSFSTLEIQRTEQGDSAMYLCASRPAGAENTEAFFGQGTRLTVV.

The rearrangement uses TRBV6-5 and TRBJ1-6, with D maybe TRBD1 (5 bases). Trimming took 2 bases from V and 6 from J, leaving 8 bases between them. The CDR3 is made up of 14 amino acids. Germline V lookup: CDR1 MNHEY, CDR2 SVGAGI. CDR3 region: CASSYRGPNSPLHF. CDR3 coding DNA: TGTGCCAGCAGTTACAGGGGCCCTAATTCACCCCTCCACTTT.

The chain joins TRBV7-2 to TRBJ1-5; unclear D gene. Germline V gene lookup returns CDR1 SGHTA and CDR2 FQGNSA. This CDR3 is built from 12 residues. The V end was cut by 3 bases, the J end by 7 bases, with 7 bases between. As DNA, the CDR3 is TGTGCCAGCAGCTTTGCGACCCAGCCCCAGCATTTT. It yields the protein CASSFATQPQHF.

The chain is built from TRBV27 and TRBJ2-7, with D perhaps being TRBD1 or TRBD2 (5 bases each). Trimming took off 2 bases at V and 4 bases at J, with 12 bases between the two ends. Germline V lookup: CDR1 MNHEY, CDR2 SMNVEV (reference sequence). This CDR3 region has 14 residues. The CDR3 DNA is TGTGCCAGCAGTTTACTCCGGGGCTCTTACGAGCAGTACTTC. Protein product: CASSLLRGSYEQYF.

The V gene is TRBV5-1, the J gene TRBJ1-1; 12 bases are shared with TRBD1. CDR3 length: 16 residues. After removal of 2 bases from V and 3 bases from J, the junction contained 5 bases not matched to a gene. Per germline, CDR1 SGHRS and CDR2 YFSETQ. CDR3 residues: CASSLGTGGAYTEAFF. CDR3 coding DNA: TGCGCCAGCAGCTTAGGGACAGGGGGCGCCTACACTGAAGCTTTCTTT.